This TCR beta chain came from a study of beta chain features in type 1 diabetes. Findings and limits, study-wide: There was a moderate but significant shortening of TCRB CDR3s in all four CD4+ subsets of Type 1 diabetes patients.

The CDR3 sequence is 15 residues long. Trimming removed 3 bases from V and 3 bases from J, with 11 bases in between. Germline V gene sequence: CDR1 LNHDA, CDR2 SQIVND (reference sequence). As to this clone: The antigen is unknown.

cDNA synthesis used the whole RNA isolate, giving expressed TCRB sequences. Repertoires were generated with immunoSEQ multiplex PCR, while TCRdb's copy carries only in-frame clones and drops some. This repertoire shows 300,000 to 400,000 clones, approximately 9.7% found once; its top ten account for about 1%. The sequenced sample consisted of central memory CD4+ T cells from blood. This TCR was sampled from a man aged 30 to 39 with type 1 diabetes. The chain employs TRBV19 and TRBJ2-2; no clear D. CDR3 residues: CASSISGLYTGELFF. The CDR3 DNA sequence: TGTGCCAGTAGTATCTCGGGCCTCTACACCGGGGAGCTGTTTTTT.